This TCR beta chain was captured by sequencing in a study of blood T cell repertoires in COVID-19 (TCRdb year 2020). Broadly, across the study: The collaborator samples originated in the United States, Italy and Spain and spanned the acute and convalescent phases of COVID-19. The dataset comprised deeply sampled blood TCRbeta repertoires from subjects exposed to, actively infected with, or recovered from COVID-19. Where HLA class I and class II types were available, the types were taken from metadata supplied by the sample provider, not from assay-based typing. Samples were obtained from the ongoing ImmuneRACE study (first 160 participants) and from 1,254 subjects provided by 6 global collaborators. A de-identified subject ID, COVID-19 status, age in years and sex were almost always included in the sample metadata. The prospective study material was composed of cDNA or gDNA derived from T cells, B-cell-depleted T cells, or PBMCs. A freely available public database, intended as a resource for researchers studying the immune response to SARS-CoV-2, is where the repertoires were released.

Participants in the prospective study were aged about 18 to 95 years, lived in over 20 United States geographic areas, and enrolled through a virtual design. Cohort assignment in the prospective study relied on participant-reported clinical history from a screening survey and a study questionnaire. For ImmuneRACE Cohort 3, a participant was defined as recovered based on two consecutive negative NP/OP PCR tests, clearance by a healthcare professional, or resolution of symptoms. In the prospective study, whole blood, serum and a nasopharyngeal or oropharyngeal swab were collected from each participant by mobile phlebotomists. Participants in the prospective study had the option to provide additional blood draws and questionnaires over an approximately 2-month period. Before DNA extraction, blood samples from the prospective study were shipped at room temperature or frozen. This clone came up a few times. Its antigen is still unknown. The input lacks base qualities; no much larger clone sits a single base away.

TCRbeta CDR3 regions were amplified from genomic DNA by means of the immunoSEQ Assay, a bias-controlled multiplex PCR. In the source study's methods: Within the assay, amplification of reference gene primers was used to estimate how many nucleated cells each sample contained. To quantify the absolute abundance of each unique TCRbeta CDR3 rearrangement, sequence reads were collapsed and filtered. For each sample, productive Simpson clonality was calculated by taking the square root of Simpson's diversity index across productive rearrangements. Held by TCRdb, this immuneACCESS table contains in-frame sequences only and omits some clones. Under half of the omission traces to an unresolved V gene where checked; the cause of the rest is unknown. The V and J calls and clone size are taken from that table; D and trimming were inferred from the DNA. Present in this sample are 180,000 or so clones, around 80% of which were seen just once. The ten largest clones capture 8% to 13% of the sample.

Results the study describes overall, beyond this receptor: The quantity of clinical and demographic metadata differed by source and by participant and was supplied without curation.

V gives up 6 bases and J gives up 5 bases, and the segment between their germline ends measures 11 bases. From its cysteine to its phenylalanine, the CDR3 spans 13 amino acids. The CDR3 DNA has 39 bases and is translated from base 1. The germline V gene (reference sequence) yields LNHDA for CDR1 and SQIVND for CDR2. The sequence links TRBV19 to TRBJ1-5, with TRBD1 tentatively as D gene (5 bases match). The TCR sequence derives from a man aged 50 to 60 who had recovered from COVID-19. Sequencing was carried out using PBMCs or T cells enriched from blood (not recorded which). The DNA sequence is as follows: TGTGCCAGTAGGACGACAGACTATCAGCCCCAGCATTTT. This is translated as CASRTTDYQPQHF.